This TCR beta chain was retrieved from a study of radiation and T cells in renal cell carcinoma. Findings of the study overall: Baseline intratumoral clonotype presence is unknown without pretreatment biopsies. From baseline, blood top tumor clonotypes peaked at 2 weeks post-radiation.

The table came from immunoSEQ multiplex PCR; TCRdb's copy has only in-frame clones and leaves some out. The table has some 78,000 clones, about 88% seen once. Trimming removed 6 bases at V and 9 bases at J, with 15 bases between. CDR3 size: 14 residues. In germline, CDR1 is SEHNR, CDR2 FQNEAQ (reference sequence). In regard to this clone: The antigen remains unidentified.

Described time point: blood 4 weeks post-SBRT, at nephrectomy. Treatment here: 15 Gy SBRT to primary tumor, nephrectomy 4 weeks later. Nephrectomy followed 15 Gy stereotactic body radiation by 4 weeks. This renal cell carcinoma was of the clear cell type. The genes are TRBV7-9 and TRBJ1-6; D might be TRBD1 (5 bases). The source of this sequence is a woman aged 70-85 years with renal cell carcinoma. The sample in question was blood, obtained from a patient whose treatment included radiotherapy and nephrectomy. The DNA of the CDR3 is TGTGCCAGCAGTCCACTTGGGGGGATTTCACCCCTCCACTTT. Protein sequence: CASSPLGGISPLHF.